This T cell receptor (beta chain) was sequenced for a study of T-cell memory formation after mild COVID-19. This clonotype turned up a few times. No antigen is known for it. Study-level results: Among CD4+ contracting clones, most were CM and EM, and CD8+ ones EMRA.

TCRdb reanalysed the 5' RACE reads using MiXCR and keeps one entry per CDR3 protein. The data contain hundreds of thousands of distinct CDR3 sequences, around 28% of them singletons. The specimen sequenced was PBMCs or a T cell subset sorted from them (not recorded which). This sequence was found in an adult woman who had mild COVID-19 (a few samples of this study predate the infection). Cell type and time point are not known.

The CDR3 is CASSLVPWTRGPSTDTQYF. The CDR3 DNA follows: TGCGCCAGCAGCTTGGTTCCGTGGACCCGGGGGCCCAGCACAGATACGCAGTATTTT. The genes are TRBV5-1 and TRBJ2-3; D is perhaps TRBD1 or TRBD2 (6 bases each). Trimming removed 0 bases from V and 0 bases from J, with 20 bases in between. Germline V gene lookup returns CDR1 SGHRS and CDR2 YFSETQ. The CDR3 has 19 residues.